The next 5 T cell receptor beta chains were all read from a single sample in a study of blood T cells in healthy people across ages. Together with a sample-barcoded 5' primer, a J-beta primer mix was included in a second PCR lasting about 7 to 11 cycles. TCRdb used MiXCR to reprocess the 5' RACE reads, holding one entry per CDR3 protein. The sample carries 650,000 to 1,000,000 distinct CDR3 sequences, under 40% recorded once. Material: blood. The receptors shown here come from a man aged 18 to 29 in good health.

This clonotype appeared many times. The chain links TRBV4-3 to TRBJ2-3; D might be TRBD2 (5 bases). Between the trimmed V and J ends, which lost 5 bases and 6 bases, there was a span of 12 bases. The CDR3 runs 13 residues. The germline CDR1 and CDR2 sequences are LGHNA and YSLEER. CDR3: CASSVVPGDTQYF. The CDR3 DNA sequence: TGCGCCAGCAGCGTTGTCCCGGGGGATACGCAGTATTTT.

About this clonotype itself: Given a much more abundant clone one base away, this may be a read error. The chain couples TRBV4-3 to TRBJ1-2; D gene ambiguous. V lost 0 bases to trimming and J lost 5 bases, with 10 bases between them. Germline V lookup: CDR1 LGHNA, CDR2 YSLEER. The CDR3 extends over 14 amino acids. The CDR3 coding sequence is TGCGCCAGCAGCCAAGACACCGTCGGGTATGGCTACACCTTC. It codes for CASSQDTVGYGYTF.

This clonotype was picked up a small number of times. The V and J genes are TRBV6-2 or TRBV6-3 and TRBJ2-7; 9 positions match TRBD1. Germline V lookup: CDR1 MNHEY, CDR2 SVGEGT. Unmatched junction bases numbered 7, after V lost 5 bases and J lost 2 bases. The CDR3 has 15 residues. The CDR3 loop is CASSQWGTGTYEQYF. The CDR3, as DNA: TGTGCCAGCAGTCAATGGGGGACAGGGACCTACGAGCAGTACTTC.

The rearrangement joins TRBV30 to TRBJ2-7; D gene uncertain. The DNA end favors TRBJ2-5, so the J call may be wrong. There are 12 residues in the CDR3. The germline gives CDR1 GTSNPN, CDR2 SVGIG (reference sequence). The CDR3 region is CAWSGYQETQYF. Here the CDR3 DNA reads TGTGCCTGGAGTGGGTACCAAGAGACCCAGTACTTC.

This clonotype was detected only a few times. The V and J genes are TRBV18 and TRBJ2-7; maybe TRBD1 (6 bases). CDR1 is KGHSH and CDR2 is LQKENI in the germline V gene. This CDR3 is built from 14 residues. Trimming cost V 5 bases and J 7 bases, with 18 bases left between them. The CDR3 region has the DNA TGTGCCAGCTCAACAGACAGGTCCTCTAGGGAGCAGTACTTC. This translates into CASSTDRSSREQYF.